The present entry profiles one T cell receptor (beta chain) with its context. The data belong to a study of blood T cell repertoires in COVID-19. The overall study: The United States, Italy and Spain provided the acute and convalescent COVID-19 samples. In each case, the material was cDNA or gDNA derived from T cells, B-cell-depleted T cells, or PBMCs.

V lost 3 bases, J lost 0 bases, and 5 bases lay in between. This CDR3 has 13 residues. Germline lookup yields CDR1 SGHTA and CDR2 FQGNSA. Under the authors' procedure: Reference gene primer amplification yielded estimated nucleated cell counts. TCRdb's copy holds only in-frame clones and misses some; the assay was immunoSEQ multiplex PCR. V and J calls and clone size are given by that table; D and trimming were obtained from the DNA. This sample has some 83,000 clones, with roughly nine tenths found just once. The chain couples TRBV7-2 to TRBJ2-5; D not resolved. The specimen sequenced was peripheral blood. The TCR originated in a man between 50 and 59 years old with acute or convalescent COVID-19. CDR3 loop: CASSLANQETQYF. The DNA for the CDR3 is TGTGCCAGCAGCTTGGCCAACCAAGAGACCCAGTACTTC.